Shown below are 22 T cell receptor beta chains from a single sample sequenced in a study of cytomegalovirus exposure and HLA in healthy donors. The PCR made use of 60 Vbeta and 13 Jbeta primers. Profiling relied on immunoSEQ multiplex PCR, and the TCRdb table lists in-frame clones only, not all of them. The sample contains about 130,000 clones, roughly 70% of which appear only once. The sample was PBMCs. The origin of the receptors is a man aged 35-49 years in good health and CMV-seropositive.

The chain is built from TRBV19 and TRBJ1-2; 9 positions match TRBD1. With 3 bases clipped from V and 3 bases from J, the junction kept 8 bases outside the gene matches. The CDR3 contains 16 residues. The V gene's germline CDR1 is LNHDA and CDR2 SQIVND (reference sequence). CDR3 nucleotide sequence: TGTGCCAGTAGTATGCCCTGGACAGGGGTTCACTATGGCTACACCTTC. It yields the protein CASSMPWTGVHYGYTF. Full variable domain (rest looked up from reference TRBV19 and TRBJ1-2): DGGITQSPKYLFRKEGQNVTLSCEQNLNHDAMYWYRQDPGQGLRLIYYSQIVNDFQKGDIAEGYSVSREKKESFPLTVTSAQKNPTAFYLCASSMPWTGVHYGYTFGSGTRLTVV.

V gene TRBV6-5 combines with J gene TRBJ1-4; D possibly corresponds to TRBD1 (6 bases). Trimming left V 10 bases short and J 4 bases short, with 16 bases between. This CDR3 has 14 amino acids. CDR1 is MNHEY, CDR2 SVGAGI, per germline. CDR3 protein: CATTWTVFNEKLFF. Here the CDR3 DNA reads TGTGCCACCACCTGGACAGTTTTTAATGAAAAACTGTTTTTT.

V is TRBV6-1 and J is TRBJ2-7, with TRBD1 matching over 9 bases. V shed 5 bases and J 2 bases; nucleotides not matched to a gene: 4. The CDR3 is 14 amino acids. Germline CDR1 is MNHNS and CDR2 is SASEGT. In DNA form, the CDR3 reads TGTGCCAGCAGTTCCGGGACAGGGCCCTACGAGCAGTACTTC. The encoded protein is CASSSGTGPYEQYF.

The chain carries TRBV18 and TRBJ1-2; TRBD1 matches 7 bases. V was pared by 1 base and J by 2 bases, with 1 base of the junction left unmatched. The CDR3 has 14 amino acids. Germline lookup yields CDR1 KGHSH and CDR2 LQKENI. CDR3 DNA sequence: TGTGCCAGCTCACCACAACAGGGGAACTATGGCTACACCTTC. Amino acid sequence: CASSPQQGNYGYTF.

Here the CDR3 DNA reads TGTGCCAGCTCCTTAACCGGGACAGGAATTGACAATGAGCAGTTCTTC. Amino acids: CASSLTGTGIDNEQFF. The chain employs TRBV27 and TRBJ2-1; 8 bases are a match to TRBD1. V dropped 8 bases and J dropped 5; count of bases not matched to a gene: 14. This CDR3 is built from 16 residues. CDR1 MNHEY and CDR2 SMNVEV come from the germline V gene (reference sequence).

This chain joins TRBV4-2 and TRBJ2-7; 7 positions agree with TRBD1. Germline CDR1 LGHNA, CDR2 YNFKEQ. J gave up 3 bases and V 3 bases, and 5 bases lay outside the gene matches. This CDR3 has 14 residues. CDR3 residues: CASSQNRGGYEQYF. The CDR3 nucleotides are TGTGCCAGCAGCCAGAACAGGGGCGGCTACGAGCAGTACTTC.

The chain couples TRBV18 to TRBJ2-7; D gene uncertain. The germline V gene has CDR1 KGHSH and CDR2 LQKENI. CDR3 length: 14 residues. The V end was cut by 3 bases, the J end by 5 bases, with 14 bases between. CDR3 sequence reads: CASSPVVTSNEQYF. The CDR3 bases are TGTGCCAGCTCACCCGTAGTAACCTCGAACGAGCAGTACTTC.

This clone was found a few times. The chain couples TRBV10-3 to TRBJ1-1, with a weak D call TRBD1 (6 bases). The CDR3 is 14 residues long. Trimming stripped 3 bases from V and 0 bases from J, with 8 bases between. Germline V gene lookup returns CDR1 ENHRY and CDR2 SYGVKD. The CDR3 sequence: CAISDYRVNTEAFF. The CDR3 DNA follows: TGTGCCATCAGTGACTACAGGGTGAACACTGAAGCTTTCTTT.

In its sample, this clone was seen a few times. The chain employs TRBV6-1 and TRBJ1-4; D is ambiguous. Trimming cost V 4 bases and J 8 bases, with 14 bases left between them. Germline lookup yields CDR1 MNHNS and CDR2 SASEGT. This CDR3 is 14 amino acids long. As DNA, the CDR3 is TGTGCCAGCAGTGTAGGAGGGCCTGGGGAAAAACTGTTTTTT. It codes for CASSVGGPGEKLFF.

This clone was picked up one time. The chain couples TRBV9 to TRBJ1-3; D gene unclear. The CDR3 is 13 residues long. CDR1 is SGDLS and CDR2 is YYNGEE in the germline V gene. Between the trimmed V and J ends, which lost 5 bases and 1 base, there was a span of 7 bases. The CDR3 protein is CASRGFSGNTIYF. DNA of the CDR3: TGTGCCAGCAGGGGCTTTTCTGGAAACACCATATATTTT.

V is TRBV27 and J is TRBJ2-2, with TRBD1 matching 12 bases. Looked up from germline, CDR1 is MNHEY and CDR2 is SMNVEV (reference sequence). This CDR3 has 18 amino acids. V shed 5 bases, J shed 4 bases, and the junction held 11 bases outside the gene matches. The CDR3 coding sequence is TGTGCCAGCAGTGTTCCGGGACAGGGGGCGGCGGGCACCGGGGAGCTGTTTTTT. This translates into CASSVPGQGAAGTGELFF.

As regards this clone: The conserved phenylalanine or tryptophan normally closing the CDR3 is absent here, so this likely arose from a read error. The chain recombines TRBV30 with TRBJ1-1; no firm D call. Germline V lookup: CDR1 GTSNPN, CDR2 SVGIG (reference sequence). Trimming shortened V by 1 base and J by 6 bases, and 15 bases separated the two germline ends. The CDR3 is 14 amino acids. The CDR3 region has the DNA TGTGCCTGGAGTGGCAACCCTTTCCCCCCTGAAGCTTTCTCT. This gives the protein CAWSGNPFPPEAFS.

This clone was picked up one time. Here the CDR3 DNA reads TGTGCCAGCAGGACTCGGGACTCTGGGGCCAACGTCCTGACTTTC. This translates into CASRTRDSGANVLTF. This rearrangement joins TRBV2 to TRBJ2-6, with D possibly being TRBD2 (5 bases). CDR3 length: 15 residues. Germline-derived CDR1 and CDR2 are SNHLY and FYNNEI. V lost 6 bases, J lost 0 bases, and 9 bases lay in between.

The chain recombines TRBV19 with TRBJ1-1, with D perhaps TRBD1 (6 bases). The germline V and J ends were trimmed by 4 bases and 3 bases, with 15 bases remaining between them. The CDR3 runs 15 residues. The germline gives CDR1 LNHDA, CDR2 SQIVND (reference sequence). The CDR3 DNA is TGTGCCAGTAGTACCGACAGGACGGCCTACACTGAAGCTTTCTTT. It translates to CASSTDRTAYTEAFF.

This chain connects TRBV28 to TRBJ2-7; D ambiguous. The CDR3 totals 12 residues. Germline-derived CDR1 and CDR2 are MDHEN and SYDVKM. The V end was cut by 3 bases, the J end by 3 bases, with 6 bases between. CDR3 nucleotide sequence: TGTGCCAGCAGTTTGAGTCACTACGAGCAGTACTTC. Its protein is CASSLSHYEQYF.

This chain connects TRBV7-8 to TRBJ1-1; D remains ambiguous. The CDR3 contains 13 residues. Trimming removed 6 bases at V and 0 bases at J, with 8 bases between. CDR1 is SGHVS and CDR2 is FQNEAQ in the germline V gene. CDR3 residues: CASSSTLNTEAFF. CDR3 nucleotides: TGTGCCAGCAGTTCGACACTGAACACTGAAGCTTTCTTT. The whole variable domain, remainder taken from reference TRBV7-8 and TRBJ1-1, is GAGVSQSPRYKVAKRGQDVALRCDPISGHVSLFWYQQALGQGPEFLTYFQNEAQLDKSGLPSDRFFAERPEGSVSTLKIQRTQQEDSAVYLCASSSTLNTEAFFGQGTRLTVV.

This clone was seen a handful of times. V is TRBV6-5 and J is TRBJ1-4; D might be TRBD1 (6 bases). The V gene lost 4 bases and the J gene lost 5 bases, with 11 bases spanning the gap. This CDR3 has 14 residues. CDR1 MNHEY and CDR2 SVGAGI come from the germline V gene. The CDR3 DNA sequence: TGTGCCAGCAGTTGGGCAGGGGAAAATGAAAAACTGTTTTTT. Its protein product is CASSWAGENEKLFF.

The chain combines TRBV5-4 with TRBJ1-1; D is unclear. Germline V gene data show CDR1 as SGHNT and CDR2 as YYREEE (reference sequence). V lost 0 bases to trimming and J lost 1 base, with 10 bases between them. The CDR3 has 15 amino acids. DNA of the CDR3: TGTGCCAGCAGCTTGGGTAGACACGCGAACACTGAAGCTTTCTTT. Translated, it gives CASSLGRHANTEAFF.

The CDR3 sequence: CASSSGTGGTDTQYF. The CDR3 bases are TGTGCCAGCAGTTCCGGGACAGGGGGCACAGATACGCAGTATTTT. The chain uses TRBV27 and TRBJ2-3; TRBD1 agrees at 10 bases. The V and J ends lost 4 bases and 1 base, in that order; junction bases with no gene match: 2. Germline CDR1 reads MNHEY; CDR2 reads SMNVEV (reference sequence). The CDR3 is 15 amino acids.

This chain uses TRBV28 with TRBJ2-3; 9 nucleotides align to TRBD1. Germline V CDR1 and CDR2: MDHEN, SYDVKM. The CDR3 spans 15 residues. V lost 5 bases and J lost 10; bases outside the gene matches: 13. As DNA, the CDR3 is TGTGCCAGCAGTCGCCGGGACAGGGCACCGAGTGCGCAGTATTTT. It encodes CASSRRDRAPSAQYF.

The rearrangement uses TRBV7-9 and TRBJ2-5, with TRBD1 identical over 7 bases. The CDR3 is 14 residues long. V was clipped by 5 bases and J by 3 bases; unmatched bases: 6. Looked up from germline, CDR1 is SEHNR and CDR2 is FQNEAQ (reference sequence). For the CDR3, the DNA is TGTGCCAGCAGCCGTAGGGACAGTGAAGAGACCCAGTACTTC. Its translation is CASSRRDSEETQYF. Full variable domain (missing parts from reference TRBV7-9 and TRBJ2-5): DTGVSQNPRHKITKRGQNVTFRCDPISEHNRLYWYRQTLGQGPEFLTYFQNEAQLEKSRLLSDRFSAERPKGSFSTLEIQRTEQGDSAMYLCASSRRDSEETQYFGPGTRLLVL.

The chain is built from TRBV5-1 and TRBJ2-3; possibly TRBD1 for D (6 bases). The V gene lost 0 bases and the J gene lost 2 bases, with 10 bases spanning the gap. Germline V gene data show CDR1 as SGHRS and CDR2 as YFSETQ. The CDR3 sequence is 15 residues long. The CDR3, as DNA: TGCGCCAGCAGCTTGGAAGCAGGGGACACAGATACGCAGTATTTT. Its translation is CASSLEAGDTDTQYF.